The rows below give T cell receptor beta chains drawn from one sample of a study of T cells in narcolepsy. Generated by immunoSEQ multiplex PCR, the TCRdb table keeps only in-frame clones and is missing some. The sample contains about 27,000 clones, more than 75% of which appear only once. Sequenced material: CD45RA- memory CD4+ T cells from PBMCs. These TCRs come from a human donor with narcolepsy. CDR3s leave out the opening cysteine and the closing phenylalanine or tryptophan. Fields, in order: V gene, J gene, D gene, CDR3 protein. A D gene is named only where the DNA matches it firmly.

TRBV27	TRBJ1-3	NA	ASSQAFSGNTIY
TRBV4-2	TRBJ1-4	NA	ASTEGTVGEKLF
TRBV10-1	TRBJ2-1	NA	ASSEGMGEQF
TRBV21-1	TRBJ1-1	NA	ASSKVGDRGTEAF
TRBV19	TRBJ1-2	TRBD1	ASSIRDSVYGYT
TRBV19	TRBJ1-6	TRBD1	ASSIGGTGNSPLH
TRBV7-9	TRBJ2-7	TRBD2	ASSSPGLASYEQY
TRBV30	TRBJ1-3	NA	AWSGGNTIY
TRBV2	TRBJ2-3	NA	ASSEIASTDTQY
TRBV5-1	TRBJ2-5	TRBD2	ASSFGLAGHRQETQY
TRBV6-9	TRBJ1-1	NA	ASRGTSPATEAF
TRBV7-2	TRBJ1-1	TRBD1	ASSWGLDRGMNTEAF
TRBV30	TRBJ1-2	TRBD1	AWSVGDRGNYGYT
TRBV18	TRBJ2-1	TRBD2	ASSPRQTSGGSNYNEQF
TRBV11-3	TRBJ1-6	NA	ASSSSPGPNSPLH
TRBV6-1	TRBJ2-3	NA	ASSDMGHPLFDTQY
TRBV5-4	TRBJ1-2	NA	ASSFRQGMPYGYT
TRBV7-8	TRBJ1-5	NA	ASSLGRVQPQH
TRBV27	TRBJ2-3	NA	ASSLTKATDTQY
TRBV4-2	TRBJ2-2	TRBD1	ASSQDPGQSTGELF
TRBV5-8	TRBJ1-5	NA	ASSSFMSNQPQH
TRBV5-1	TRBJ2-5	NA	ASSLAPGRQETQY
TRBV27	TRBJ2-5	TRBD1	ASSGTGKSETQY
TRBV27	TRBJ2-7	NA	ASSLKGPTGGYEQY
TRBV7-9	TRBJ2-3	TRBD2	ASGTSGNTDTQY
TRBV29-1	TRBJ1-2	NA	SVEDNRGNGYT
TRBV7-3	TRBJ1-2	NA	ASSLEGQVYGYT
TRBV7-2	TRBJ1-1	NA	ASSLASLNTEAF
TRBV7-9	TRBJ2-3	NA	ASSLGRDTQY
TRBV11-2	TRBJ1-1	TRBD1	ASSATGSSATEAF
TRBV25-1	TRBJ1-3	NA	ASSDIGGSSGNTIY
TRBV5-1	TRBJ2-3	TRBD2	ASSGGGAKDTQY
TRBV18	TRBJ1-4	NA	ASSPGGSNEKLF
TRBV10-2	TRBJ1-4	NA	ASSEDSGIEKLF
TRBV7-9	TRBJ2-1	TRBD1	APAGTVRSYNEQF
TRBV2	TRBJ1-6	NA	ATRSGHLNSPLH
TRBV5-6	TRBJ2-1	TRBD2	ASSLVLAGGEQF
TRBV2	TRBJ1-1	NA	ATRLLVRDTEAF
TRBV19	TRBJ2-5	NA	ASSTRGQETQY
TRBV5-1	TRBJ2-3	NA	ASMGNTDTQY